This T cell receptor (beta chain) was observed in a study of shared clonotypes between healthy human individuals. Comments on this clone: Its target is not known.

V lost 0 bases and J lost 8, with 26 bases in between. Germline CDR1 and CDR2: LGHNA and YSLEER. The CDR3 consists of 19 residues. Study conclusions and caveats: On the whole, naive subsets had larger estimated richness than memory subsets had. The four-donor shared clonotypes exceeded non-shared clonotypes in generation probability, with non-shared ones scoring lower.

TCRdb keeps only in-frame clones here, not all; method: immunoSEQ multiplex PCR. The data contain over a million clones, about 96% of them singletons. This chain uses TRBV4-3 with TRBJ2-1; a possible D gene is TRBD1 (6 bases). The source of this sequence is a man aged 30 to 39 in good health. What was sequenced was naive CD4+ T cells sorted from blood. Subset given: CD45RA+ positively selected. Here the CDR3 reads CASSQEVTGTWPVRDEQFF. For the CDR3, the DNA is TGCGCCAGCAGCCAAGAAGTTACTGGGACATGGCCAGTTCGCGATGAGCAGTTCTTC.